The rows below give T cell receptor beta chains drawn from one sample of a study of blood T cells in healthy people across ages. MiXCR, run by TCRdb on the 5' RACE reads, gives a single entry per CDR3 protein. The table lists about 280,000 distinct CDR3 sequences, about 25% of them singletons. Sequenced: blood. The receptors stem from a woman aged 70-85 years in good health. Each CDR3 is given with its conserved first and last residue. D genes are given only for firm matches. Rows give clone size only sometimes, using once, few, many, or a class for an expanded clone.

>TRBJ1-6|NA|NA|TRBV19
TGTGCCAGTAGTCCGGGATTTGGGGGTGGTTCACCCCTCCACTTT
CASSPGFGGGSPLHF
>TRBJ2-3|NA|TRBD2|TRBV7-9
TGTGCCAACAGCACGGACCCGGGACTAGCGATTAGCACAGATATGCAGTATTTT
CANSTDPGLAISTDMQYF
>TRBJ1-6|few|NA|TRBV7-9
TGTGCCAGCAGCCGCGGGGACTCGTATAATTCACCCCTCCACTTT
CASSRGDSYNSPLHF
>TRBJ1-1|few|NA|TRBV5-4
TGTGCCAGCAGCCCTCACGGCGGGGGTATGAACACTGAAGCTTTCTTT
CASSPHGGGMNTEAFF
>TRBJ2-1|few|NA|TRBV3-1
TGTGCCAGCAGCCCCGCGGTGAATGAGCAGTTCTTC
CASSPAVNEQFF
>TRBJ2-7|NA|NA|TRBV7-9
TGTGCCAGCAACTCGGCAGGGGTGGACGAGCAGTACTTC
CASNSAGVDEQYF
>TRBJ2-3|NA|NA|TRBV7-2
TGTGCCAGCAGCCCAATCACAGATACGCAGTATTTT
CASSPITDTQYF
>TRBJ2-2|many|NA|TRBV24-1
TGTGCCACCAGGTCCGGGACTGTGAACACCGGGGAGCTGTTTTTT
CATRSGTVNTGELFF
>TRBJ1-1|many|TRBD1|TRBV28
TGTGCCAGCACCATGATGACAGGGGAACGAACTGAAGCTTTCTTT
CASTMMTGERTEAFF
>TRBJ2-1|NA|NA|TRBV11-2
TGTGCCAGCAGCCCCCGTAGAGCGACCTCGGAGACCCACTACTTC
CASSPRRATSETHYF
>TRBJ1-5|few|NA|TRBV6-2/TRBV6-3
TGTGCCAGCAGTTACTCCAGGGGTCAGCCCCAGCATTTT
CASSYSRGQPQHF
>TRBJ2-7|NA|NA|TRBV4-3
TGCGCCAGCAGCCAAGCCAGGGGTTCCTACGAGCAGTACTTC
CASSQARGSYEQYF
>TRBJ2-1|NA|TRBD1|TRBV24-1
TGTGCCACCAGCACAGGGGGTGCTTACAATGAGCAGTTCTTC
CATSTGGAYNEQFF
>TRBJ2-3|few|NA|TRBV12-3/TRBV12-4
TGTGCCAGCAGAAGCCAGATAGTCACAGATACGCAGTATTTT
CASRSQIVTDTQYF
>TRBJ2-6|NA|NA|TRBV2
TGTGCCAGCAGGGAGACTGATGGGGCCAACGTCCTGACTTTC
CASRETDGANVLTF
>TRBJ2-5|few|NA|TRBV12-3/TRBV12-4
TGTGCCAGCAGTCGGCCGCCTAACAGGGCGGAGGAGACCCAGTACTTC
CASSRPPNRAEETQYF
>TRBJ2-5|few|NA|TRBV29-1
TGCAGCGTTGATCGGCAGACCTTTATCCAAGAGACCCAGTACTTC
CSVDRQTFIQETQYF
>TRBJ2-1|NA|TRBD2|TRBV4-1
TGCGCCAGCAGCCAGTCGACTAGCGGGAGATACAATGAGCAGTTCTTC
CASSQSTSGRYNEQFF
>TRBJ2-3|NA|NA|TRBV3-1
TGTGCCAGCAGCCAAGAACTCCGAGCAGATACGCAGTATTTT
CASSQELRADTQYF
>TRBJ1-1|NA|NA|TRBV28
TGTGCCAGCACCTCCACGGGACTTTGGGGCGCATCGGACACTGAAGCTTTCTTT
CASTSTGLWGASDTEAFF
>TRBJ2-7|NA|TRBD2|TRBV20-1
TGCAGTGCCCCTCTGACTAGCGGGGCCTACGAGCAGTACTTC
CSAPLTSGAYEQYF
>TRBJ1-1|few|NA|TRBV4-3
TGCGCCAGCAGCCAAGAAAGTGGATACACTGAAGCTTTCTTT
CASSQESGYTEAFF
>TRBJ2-7|NA|NA|TRBV28
TGTGCCAGCAGGGCCCTTTACGAGCAGTACTTC
CASRALYEQYF
>TRBJ1-4|many|NA|TRBV12-3/TRBV12-4
TGTGCCAGCAGTCCAGGGCCTTATAATGAAAAACTGTTTTTT
CASSPGPYNEKLFF
>TRBJ1-5|few|NA|TRBV27
TGTGCCAGCAGTTTTGCTGGGGGGGCAGGTCAGCCCCAGCATTTT
CASSFAGGAGQPQHF
>TRBJ2-1|NA|TRBD2|TRBV20-1
TGCAGTGCGGGGTCGGGGGGCGGGACTAGCTCCTACAATGAGCAGTTCTTC
CSAGSGGGTSSYNEQFF
>TRBJ2-7|few|NA|TRBV7-6
TGTGCCAGCAGCATGACCAGTCACGAGCAGTACTTC
CASSMTSHEQYF
>TRBJ1-1|many|NA|TRBV6-1
TGTGCCAGCAGAGAGGAGCTGGGGACTGAAGCTTTCTTT
CASREELGTEAFF
>TRBJ2-7|NA|NA|TRBV14
TGTGCCAGCAGCCATCCTTCAGGGAGCTCCTACGAGCAGTACTTC
CASSHPSGSSYEQYF
>TRBJ2-1|few|TRBD2|TRBV29-1
TGCAGCGTTGAAGTGGGGGGGAGGAATGAGCAGTTCTTC
CSVEVGGRNEQFF
>TRBJ2-3|NA|NA|TRBV7-2
TGTGCCAGCAGACTAGCTAGGACAGGCACAGATACGCAGTATTTT
CASRLARTGTDTQYF
>TRBJ2-6|NA|NA|TRBV5-1
TGCGCCAGCAGCTTGGGATACGGGTCTGGGGCCAACGTCCTGACTTTC
CASSLGYGSGANVLTF
>TRBJ2-7|NA|TRBD2|TRBV7-2
TGTGCCAGCAGCTTAGCGGTCTCTGCACTAGCGGGAGGTGTCGAGCAGTACTTC
CASSLAVSALAGGVEQYF
>TRBJ2-1|NA|TRBD2|TRBV5-6
TGTGCCAGCAGCTCGGGACTAGGGGTTGGGGGGGAGCAGTTCTTC
CASSSGLGVGGEQFF
>TRBJ2-5|few|TRBD2|TRBV2
TGTGCCAGCAGTGGAGACGGGAGGGCCCTGGAGACCCAGTACTTC
CASSGDGRALETQYF
>TRBJ2-2|NA|NA|TRBV9
TGTGCCAGCAGCGTAGTCGGGTGGGCCGGGGAGCTGTTTTTT
CASSVVGWAGELFF
>TRBJ2-7|NA|NA|TRBV6-1
TGTGCCAGCAGTGAACGGAGGGACGGCTACGAGCAGTACTTC
CASSERRDGYEQYF
>TRBJ1-2|NA|NA|TRBV7-2
TGTGCCAGCAGCCCTAGGTCGGAGGGTGGTGACTATGGCTACACCTTC
CASSPRSEGGDYGYTF
>TRBJ2-3|few|TRBD2|TRBV28
TGTGCCAGCAGCTGGGAAGGACTAGCGGTTACAGATACGCAGTATTTT
CASSWEGLAVTDTQYF